This T cell receptor (beta chain) was captured in a study of beta chain features in type 1 diabetes. Study results and caveats: Patients with Type 1 diabetes showed moderately but significantly shorter TCRB CDR3s in all four CD4+ subsets. Over-representation of high TCR-expressing cells was a possible consequence of cDNA sequencing.

It was via CD45RO/CCR7/CD25/CD127/CD95/CD27 that CD4+ naive, central memory, regulatory and stem cell-like memory cells were sorted. CDR1 SNHLY and CDR2 FYNNEI come from the germline V gene. The ends were cut back, 7 bases at V and 10 bases at J, with 13 bases in the middle. This CDR3 comprises 11 residues. This clone has just a few counts. The target antigen is unknown. Expressed TCRB transcripts got sequenced, as all isolated RNA was reverse transcribed. The assay was immunoSEQ multiplex PCR, and TCRdb's table has in-frame clones only and misses some. The sample holds hundreds of thousands of clones, roughly a sixth seen once.

The V and J genes are TRBV2 and TRBJ1-2, with D perhaps matching TRBD1 (6 bases). Input material: naive CD4+ T cells from blood. This clonotype was obtained from a man in his late teens or twenties in good health. CDR3 in DNA: TGTGCCAGCATAGGTCGGGGACACTACACCTTC. As protein: CASIGRGHYTF.